This T cell receptor beta chain was captured in a study of blood T cell repertoires in COVID-19. Overall study context: From T cells, B-cell-depleted T cells, or PBMCs came the material, which was cDNA or gDNA.

The protocol was immunoSEQ multiplex PCR, while the TCRdb copy is restricted to in-frame clones and leaves out a portion. Counted here are around 200,000 clones, roughly nine tenths occurring once; the ten biggest clones make up around 2%. Sequencing was done on a sample of PBMCs or T cells enriched from blood (not recorded which). This TCR was recovered from a middle-aged woman with acute COVID-19.

In DNA form, the CDR3 reads TGTGCCAGCAGCTTGGCGGGAGGAATCGGGGCCAACGTCCTGACTTTC. Amino acid sequence: CASSLAGGIGANVLTF. V gene TRBV7-2 combines with J gene TRBJ2-6, with TRBD2 matching over 8 bases. This CDR3 spans 16 amino acids. Per germline, CDR1 SGHTA and CDR2 FQGNSA. The trim removed 3 bases at V and 4 bases at J, leaving 5 bases unmatched.